These 27 T cell receptor beta chains originate from one sample sequenced in a study of PD-1 blockade in classical Hodgkin lymphoma. Time point in this sample: newly diagnosed, previously untreated cHL patient sample. Sequenced by immunoSEQ multiplex PCR; TCRdb stores in-frame clones only, minus some. The sample has tens of thousands of clones, roughly 94% seen once. Sequencing was done on a sample of peripheral blood mononuclear cells (PBMCs). These TCRs come from a human donor with classical Hodgkin lymphoma.

The chain joins TRBV6-1 to TRBJ2-4, with a possible D match to TRBD2 (6 bases). The CDR3 loop spans 15 amino acids. Germline CDR1 is MNHNS and CDR2 is SASEGT. V was clipped by 5 bases and J by 8 bases, with 19 bases between them. The CDR3: CASSPLWGLKDIQYF. CDR3 nucleotides: TGTGCCAGCAGTCCATTATGGGGACTCAAGGACATTCAGTACTTC.

The CDR3 here is CASKSNLDDSPLHF. The DNA for the CDR3 is TGTGCCAGCAAAAGTAACCTTGATGATTCACCCCTCCACTTT. The gene calls are TRBV25-1 and TRBJ1-6, with unresolved D. Looked up from germline, CDR1 is MGHDK and CDR2 is SYGVNS. There are 14 residues in the CDR3. V shed 7 bases and J shed 8 bases, with 15 bases lying between them.

The chain joins TRBV5-6 to TRBJ2-7; D may be TRBD2 (6 bases). V shed 5 bases and J shed 2 bases, with 14 bases lying between them. CDR1 and CDR2 (germline): SGHDT, YYEEEE. This CDR3 region has 14 residues. CDR3 sequence: CASSAGLTAYEQYF. The CDR3 DNA reads as TGTGCCAGCAGTGCGGGACTCACCGCCTACGAGCAGTACTTC.

The V call is TRBV2, the J call TRBJ2-1, with TRBD2 as a possible D gene (5 bases). The V and J ends lost 6 bases and 5 bases respectively, with 23 bases between them. The CDR3 contains 17 residues. Germline V gene lookup returns CDR1 SNHLY and CDR2 FYNNEI. The CDR3 reads CASRALSATIGNNEQFF. The DNA for the CDR3 is TGTGCCAGCAGGGCCCTTAGCGCGACGATTGGTAACAATGAGCAGTTCTTC. Using reference TRBV2 and TRBJ2-1 for the parts outside the CDR3, the full variable domain is EPEVTQTPSHQVTQMGQEVILRCVPISNHLYFYWYRQILGQKVEFLVSFYNNEISEKSEIFDDQFSVERPDGSNFTLKIRSTKLEDSAMYFCASRALSATIGNNEQFFGPGTRLTVL.

V gene TRBV7-6 combines with J gene TRBJ1-1, with 7 nucleotides matching TRBD1. Germline lookup yields CDR1 SGHVS and CDR2 FNYEAQ. The CDR3 spans 15 residues. V trimming: 5 bases; J trimming: 5 bases; junction bases outside the gene matches: 11. The CDR3 coding sequence is TGTGCCAGCAGCCGTAATGCCGGGACAGATACTGAAGCTTTCTTT. Protein: CASSRNAGTDTEAFF.

This clone showed up just once. V gene TRBV5-1 combines with J gene TRBJ2-5; 9 positions match TRBD1. V lost 4 bases and J lost 2; bases outside the gene matches: 6. The CDR3 contains 15 residues. Germline assignment: CDR1 SGHRS and CDR2 YFSETQ. As DNA, the CDR3 is TGCGCCAGCAGCAGCACAGGGGGCCGGCAAGAGACCCAGTACTTC. Translating gives CASSSTGGRQETQYF.

The chain joins TRBV12-5 to TRBJ1-6; possibly TRBD1 for D (5 bases). The length of the CDR3 is 14 residues. The ends were cut back, 2 bases at V and 9 bases at J, with 11 bases in the middle. The germline V gene has CDR1 LGHNT and CDR2 FRNRAP. This CDR3 is CASGLQGMASPLHF. The DNA for the CDR3 is TGTGCTAGTGGTTTGCAGGGTATGGCTTCACCCCTCCACTTT.

As for this clone: Mismatch with germline at one junction end may stem from a read error. This CDR3 is also generated by other DNA sequences in the sample. The CDR3 loop is CAWKVAVSTEAFF. The CDR3 DNA sequence: TGTGCCTGGAAGGTGGCGGTGAGCACTGAAGCTTTCTTC. This rearrangement joins TRBV30 to TRBJ1-1; D unclear. Germline V gene lookup returns CDR1 GTSNPN and CDR2 SVGIG (reference sequence). This CDR3 region has 13 residues.

The gene calls are TRBV5-5 and TRBJ2-5; 8 positions match TRBD1. V was pared by 2 bases and J by 11 bases, with 11 bases of the junction left unmatched. The CDR3 sequence is 14 residues long. Germline V CDR1 and CDR2: SGHKS, YYEKEE (reference sequence). The CDR3 DNA reads TGTGCCAGCAGCTTTTGGCAGGGGGCATTAGAGCAGTACTTC. Protein product: CASSFWQGALEQYF.

The CDR3 loop reads CASRETGTLAKNIQYF. For the CDR3, the DNA is TGTGCCAGTAGAGAGACAGGAACGCTAGCCAAAAACATTCAGTACTTC. The chain links TRBV19 to TRBJ2-4, with TRBD1 as a possible D gene (6 bases). The CDR3 is 16 amino acids. Germline V gives CDR1 LNHDA, CDR2 SQIVND (reference sequence). V shed 6 bases and J shed 0 bases, with 15 bases lying between them.

V gene TRBV29-1 combines with J gene TRBJ1-2; perhaps TRBD1 as D (5 bases). This CDR3 spans 12 amino acids. CDR1 and CDR2 from the germline V gene are SQVTM and ANQGSEA. V was cut by 7 bases and J by 3 bases, with 12 bases left in between. CDR3 bases: TGCAGCGGTGTGGACACTTACTATGGCTACACCTTC. Its protein is CSGVDTYYGYTF.

The CDR3 coding sequence is TGCGCCAGCAGCCAAGACACTTTAAGGGGGCTTACAGATACGCAGTATTTT. It specifies CASSQDTLRGLTDTQYF. The V and J genes are TRBV4-1 and TRBJ2-3, with TRBD1 identical over 7 bases. V lost 0 bases and J lost 3; bases outside the gene matches: 9. This CDR3 has 17 amino acids. Germline V lookup: CDR1 MGHRA, CDR2 YSYEKL.

CDR3 nucleotides: TGTGCCAGCAGTTCAGGGGGAGGGAATGAAAAACTGTTTTTT. Translating it yields CASSSGGGNEKLFF. The chain is built from TRBV7-6 and TRBJ1-4, with 7 nucleotides matching TRBD1. Germline V gene lookup returns CDR1 SGHVS and CDR2 FNYEAQ. The CDR3 covers 14 residues. Trimming cost V 6 bases and J 5 bases; bases outside gene matches: 6.

The gene calls are TRBV18 and TRBJ2-7; tentatively, D is TRBD2 (6 bases). Trimming stripped 6 bases from V and 1 base from J, with 34 bases between. CDR3 length equals 21 residues. Germline V CDR1 and CDR2: KGHSH, LQKENI. The CDR3 nucleotides read TGTGCCAGCTCTCTCTCAACTCCGGGACTCGTCCCTTTCACGTCGTCCTACGAGCAGTACTTC. Protein: CASSLSTPGLVPFTSSYEQYF.

This chain joins TRBV5-1 and TRBJ2-7; D is perhaps TRBD2 (6 bases). Germline CDR1 is SGHRS and CDR2 is YFSETQ. This CDR3 region has 14 residues. The ends were cut back, 4 bases at V and 1 base at J, with 12 bases in the middle. The CDR3: CASSLEGPSYEQYF. In DNA, the CDR3 is TGCGCCAGCAGCCTGGAGGGGCCATCCTACGAGCAGTACTTC. The full variable domain, in which reference TRBV5-1 and TRBJ2-7 provide the parts outside the CDR3, is KAGVTQTPRYLIKTRGQQVTLSCSPISGHRSVSWYQQTPGQGLQFLFEYFSETQRNKGNFPGRFSGRQFSNSRSEMNVSTLELGDSALYLCASSLEGPSYEQYFGPGTRLTVT.

This chain connects TRBV11-1 to TRBJ2-7; D is undetermined. The V end lost 3 bases, the J end lost 7 bases, and 10 bases lay between the germline ends. CDR3 length: 12 amino acids. The germline gives CDR1 SGHAT, CDR2 FQDESV (reference sequence). CDR3 residues: CASSLEVGEQYF. In nucleotides, the CDR3 is TGTGCCAGCAGCTTGGAAGTAGGGGAGCAGTACTTC.

V and J are TRBV5-1 and TRBJ2-7; TRBD1 might be the D (6 bases). This CDR3 contains 14 residues. The V end lost 0 bases, the J end lost 2 bases, and 9 bases lay between the germline ends. Germline V CDR1 and CDR2: SGHRS, YFSETQ. The CDR3 DNA is TGCGCCAGCAGCTTGGGACAGGTTACCTACGAGCAGTACTTC. This sequence encodes CASSLGQVTYEQYF. Full variable domain (remainder filled in from reference TRBV5-1 and TRBJ2-7): KAGVTQTPRYLIKTRGQQVTLSCSPISGHRSVSWYQQTPGQGLQFLFEYFSETQRNKGNFPGRFSGRQFSNSRSEMNVSTLELGDSALYLCASSLGQVTYEQYFGPGTRLTVT.

The chain has TRBV27 and TRBJ2-5; weak D call: TRBD2 (5 bases). In germline, CDR1 is MNHEY, CDR2 SMNVEV (reference sequence). V was shortened by 3 bases and J by 3 bases, with 17 bases between the two germline ends. This CDR3 contains 16 residues. CDR3 residues: CASSLTALRAKETQYF. CDR3 bases: TGTGCCAGCAGTTTGACGGCTCTGAGGGCAAAAGAGACCCAGTACTTC.

The chain carries TRBV27 and TRBJ2-1; 7 bases map to TRBD1. This CDR3 is 18 amino acids long. V was pared by 3 bases and J by 5 bases, with 16 bases of the junction left unmatched. The germline V gene encodes CDR1 MNHEY and CDR2 SMNVEV (reference sequence). For the CDR3, the DNA is TGTGCCAGCAGTTTTGGCCGTTCGCCGGGACAGATTCACAATGAGCAGTTCTTC. Its translation is CASSFGRSPGQIHNEQFF.

CDR3: CASSYGRSQGNSPLHF. The CDR3, as DNA: TGTGCCAGCAGTTACGGACGGTCCCAAGGGAATTCACCCCTCCACTTT. The V call is TRBV6-6, the J call TRBJ1-6; D is undetermined. Germline V gene sequence: CDR1 MNHNY, CDR2 SVGAGI (reference sequence). This CDR3 is built from 16 residues. Trimming cost V 2 bases and J 7 bases, with 15 bases left between them.

The chain links TRBV6-1 to TRBJ2-5; TRBD2 might be the D (5 bases). Deletions cut 4 bases from V and 5 bases from J, with 11 bases between. CDR3 length: 13 amino acids. CDR1 MNHNS and CDR2 SASEGT come from the germline V gene. CDR3 in DNA: TGTGCCAGCAGTGGAGGGTCGTGGGAGACCCAGTACTTC. Protein: CASSGGSWETQYF.

The chain is built from TRBV2 and TRBJ2-2; D possibly uses TRBD1 or TRBD2 (5 bases each). V lost 6 bases and J lost 2, with 13 bases in between. The CDR3 runs 15 residues. Germline lookup yields CDR1 SNHLY and CDR2 FYNNEI. The CDR3 nucleotides read TGTGCCAGCAGCCTCCGGGACGGTAACACCGGGGAGCTGTTTTTT. Translation gives CASSLRDGNTGELFF.

The chain recombines TRBV2 with TRBJ2-7; no reliable D call. From germline, CDR1 is SNHLY and CDR2 FYNNEI. The V end was cut by 5 bases, the J end by 6 bases, with 8 bases between. The CDR3 sequence is 11 residues long. Written as DNA, the CDR3 is TGTGCCAGCAGTCAGATAGGCGAGCAGTACTTC. Its protein is CASSQIGEQYF.

The CDR3 loop is CASSLNLGNYEQYF. CDR3 nucleotides: TGTGCCAGCAGCTTAAATCTGGGGAACTACGAGCAGTACTTC. V gene TRBV7-2 combines with J gene TRBJ2-7; D remains ambiguous. CDR1 SGHTA and CDR2 FQGNSA come from the germline V gene. CDR3 size: 14 residues. V lost 2 bases and J lost 3, with 11 bases in between. The full variable domain, its missing parts supplied by reference TRBV7-2 and TRBJ2-7, is GAGVSQSPSNKVTEKGKDVELRCDPISGHTALYWYRQSLGQGLEFLIYFQGNSAPDKSGLPSDRFSAERTGGSVSTLTIQRTQQEDSAVYLCASSLNLGNYEQYFGPGTRLTVT.

The chain recombines TRBV5-8 with TRBJ1-1; TRBD1 matches 7 bases. CDR1 is SGHTS and CDR2 is YDEGEE in the germline V gene. CDR3 length: 13 residues. V lost 7 bases, J lost 0 bases, and 3 bases stayed unmatched. CDR3 region: CASRGQMNTEAFF. The CDR3 DNA is TGTGCCAGCCGGGGACAGATGAACACTGAAGCTTTCTTT.

V gene TRBV15 combines with J gene TRBJ2-6; D may correspond to TRBD1 or TRBD2 (5 bases each). The CDR3 totals 16 residues. Trimming took 0 bases from V and 1 from J, leaving 7 bases between them. Per germline, CDR1 LNHNV and CDR2 YYDKDF (reference sequence). The CDR3 DNA sequence: TGTGCCACCAGCAGAGATGAGGGGTCTGGGGCCAACGTCCTGACTTTC. Its translation: CATSRDEGSGANVLTF.

This chain connects TRBV9 to TRBJ2-2; 9 positions match TRBD1. The junction had 5 bases not matched to a gene; V was cut back by 7 bases and J by 1 base. CDR3 length: 15 amino acids. Germline CDR1 and CDR2: SGDLS and YYNGEE. CDR3 sequence reads: CASAEDRGNTGELFF. CDR3 sequence (DNA): TGTGCCAGCGCCGAGGACAGGGGGAACACCGGGGAGCTGTTTTTT.